This paragraph reports one T cell receptor (beta chain). Its antigen is as yet unknown. This may come from a read error, since a much larger clone is one base off. The record originates from a study of post-analysis software for immune sequencing data. The TCR beta cDNA libraries carried unique molecular identifiers. The yield from roughly 1 to 10 million T cells was roughly 500,000 cDNA molecules in total. TCRdb passed the PCR reads through MiXCR, listing each CDR3 protein once. Here the sample spans about 380,000 distinct CDR3 sequences, roughly 36% being singletons. Study-level points and caveats: Strong co-clustering by F measure linked samples that shared a preparation batch. Normalized Chao1 diversity was significantly reduced in patients versus controls.

Sample: blood. The TCR was taken from a girl aged 10-17 years with multiple sclerosis.

CDR3 loop: CTTQMGVEQFF. The CDR3 coding sequence is TGTACCACCCAAATGGGAGTTGAGCAGTTCTTC. The genes are TRBV12-3 or TRBV12-4 and TRBJ2-1; TRBD2 is a possible D gene (5 bases). This CDR3 contains 11 residues.